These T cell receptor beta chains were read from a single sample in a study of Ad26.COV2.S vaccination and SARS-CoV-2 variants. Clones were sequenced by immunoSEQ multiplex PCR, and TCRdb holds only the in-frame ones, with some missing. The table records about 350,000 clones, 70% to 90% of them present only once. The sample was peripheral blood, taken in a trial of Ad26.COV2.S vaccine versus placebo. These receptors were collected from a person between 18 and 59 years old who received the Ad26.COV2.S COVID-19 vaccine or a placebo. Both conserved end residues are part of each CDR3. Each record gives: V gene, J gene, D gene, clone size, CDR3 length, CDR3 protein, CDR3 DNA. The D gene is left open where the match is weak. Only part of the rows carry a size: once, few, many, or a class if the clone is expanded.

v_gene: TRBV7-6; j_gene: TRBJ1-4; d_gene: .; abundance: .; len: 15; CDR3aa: CASSPPSSGAEKLFF; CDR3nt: TGTGCCAGCAGCCCACCCAGCTCAGGGGCTGAAAAACTGTTTTTT
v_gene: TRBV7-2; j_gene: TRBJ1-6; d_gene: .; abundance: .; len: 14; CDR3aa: CASCRDTINSPLHF; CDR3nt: TGTGCCAGCTGCCGGGACACTATTAATTCACCCCTCCACTTT
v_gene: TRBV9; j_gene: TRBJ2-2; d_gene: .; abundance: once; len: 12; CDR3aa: CASSLDTGELFF; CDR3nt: TGTGCCAGCAGCCTAGACACCGGGGAGCTGTTTTTT
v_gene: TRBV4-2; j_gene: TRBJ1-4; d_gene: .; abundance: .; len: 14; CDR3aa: CASSQGQGNEKLFF; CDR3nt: TGTGCCAGCAGCCAAGGGCAGGGGAATGAAAAACTGTTTTTT
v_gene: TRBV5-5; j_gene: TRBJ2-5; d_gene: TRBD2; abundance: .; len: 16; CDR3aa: CASSRTSGRARETQYF; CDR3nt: TGTGCCAGCAGCCGGACTAGCGGGAGGGCTCGAGAGACCCAGTACTTC
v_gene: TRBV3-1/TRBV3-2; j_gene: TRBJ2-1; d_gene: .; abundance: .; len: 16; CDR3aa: CASSQGVRTVINEQFF; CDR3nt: TGTGCCAGCAGCCAAGGCGTAAGGACGGTTATAAATGAGCAGTTCTTC
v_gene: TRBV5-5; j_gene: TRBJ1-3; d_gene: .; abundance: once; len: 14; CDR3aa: CASSLRSSGNTIYF; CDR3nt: TGTGCCAGCAGCTTAAGGTCCTCTGGAAACACCATATATTTT
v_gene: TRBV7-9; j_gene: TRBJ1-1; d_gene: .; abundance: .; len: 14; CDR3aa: CASSFRRGSTEAFF; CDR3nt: TGTGCCAGCAGCTTCAGACGGGGATCAACTGAAGCTTTCTTT
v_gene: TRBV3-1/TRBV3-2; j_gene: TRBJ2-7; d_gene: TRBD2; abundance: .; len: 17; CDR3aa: CASSPPKGGAGGYEQYF; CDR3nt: TGTGCCAGCAGCCCCCCGAAGGGAGGGGCCGGAGGCTACGAGCAGTACTTC
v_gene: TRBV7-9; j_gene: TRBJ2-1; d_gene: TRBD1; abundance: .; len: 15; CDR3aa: CASSSRGTVYNEQFF; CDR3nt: TGTGCCAGCAGCTCTCGAGGGACAGTCTATAATGAGCAGTTCTTC
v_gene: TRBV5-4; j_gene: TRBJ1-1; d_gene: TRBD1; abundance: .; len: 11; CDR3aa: CASSSQGRAFF; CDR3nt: TGTGCCAGCAGCTCACAGGGGAGGGCTTTCTTT
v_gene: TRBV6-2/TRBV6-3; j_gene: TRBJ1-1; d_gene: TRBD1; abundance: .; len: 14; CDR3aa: CASSFWDRGTEAFF; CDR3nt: TGTGCCAGCAGCTTCTGGGACAGGGGCACTGAAGCTTTCTTT
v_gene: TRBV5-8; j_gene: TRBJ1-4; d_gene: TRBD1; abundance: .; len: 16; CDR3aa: CASSWGQGSTGEKLFF; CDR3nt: TGTGCCAGCAGCTGGGGACAGGGAAGTACAGGGGAAAAACTGTTTTTT
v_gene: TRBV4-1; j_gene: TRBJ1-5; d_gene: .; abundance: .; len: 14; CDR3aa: CASSQASSNQPQHF; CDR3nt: TGCGCCAGCAGCCAAGCGTCCAGCAATCAGCCCCAGCATTTT
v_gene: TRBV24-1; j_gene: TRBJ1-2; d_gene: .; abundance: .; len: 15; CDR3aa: CATSDPHQGFDGYTF; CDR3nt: TGTGCCACCAGTGATCCGCATCAGGGCTTTGATGGCTACACCTTC
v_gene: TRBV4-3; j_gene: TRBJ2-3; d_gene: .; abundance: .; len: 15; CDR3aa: CASSQEGGLGDTQYF; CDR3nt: TGCGCCAGCAGCCAAGAAGGGGGGTTGGGAGATACGCAGTATTTT
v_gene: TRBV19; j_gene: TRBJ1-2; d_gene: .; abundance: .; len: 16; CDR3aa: CASTLVGDWALSGYTF; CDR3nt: TGTGCCAGCACCTTGGTTGGGGATTGGGCCCTATCGGGCTACACCTTC
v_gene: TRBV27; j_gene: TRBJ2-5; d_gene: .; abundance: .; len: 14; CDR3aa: CASSLWGPAETQYF; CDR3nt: TGTGCCAGCAGTTTATGGGGGCCGGCAGAGACCCAGTACTTC
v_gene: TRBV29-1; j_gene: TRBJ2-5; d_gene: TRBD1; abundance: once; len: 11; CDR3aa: CSVPGGETQYF; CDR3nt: TGCAGCGTCCCAGGGGGAGAGACCCAGTACTTC
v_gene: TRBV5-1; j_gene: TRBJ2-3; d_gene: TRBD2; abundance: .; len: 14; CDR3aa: CATCPGLAIDTQYF; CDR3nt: TGCGCCACGTGCCCGGGACTAGCTATAGATACGCAGTATTTT
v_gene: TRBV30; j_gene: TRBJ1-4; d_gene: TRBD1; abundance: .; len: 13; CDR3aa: CAWSPTGFGGLFF; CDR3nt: TGTGCCTGGAGCCCGACAGGGTTTGGTGGACTGTTTTTT
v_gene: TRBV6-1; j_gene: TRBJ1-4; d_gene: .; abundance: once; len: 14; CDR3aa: CASREGVANEKLFF; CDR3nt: TGTGCCAGCAGGGAAGGTGTAGCTAATGAAAAACTGTTTTTT
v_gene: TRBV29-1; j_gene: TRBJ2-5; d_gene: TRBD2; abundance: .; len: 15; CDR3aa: CSVVSSGGPRETQYF; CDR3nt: TGCAGCGTTGTATCCAGCGGGGGGCCCCGAGAGACCCAGTACTTC
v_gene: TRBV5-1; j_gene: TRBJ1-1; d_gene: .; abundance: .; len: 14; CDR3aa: CASTPGGASAEAFF; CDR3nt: TGCGCCAGCACCCCAGGCGGGGCGTCGGCTGAAGCTTTCTTT
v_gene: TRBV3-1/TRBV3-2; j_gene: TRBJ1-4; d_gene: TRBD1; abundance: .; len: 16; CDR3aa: CASSQGDRGHSEKLFF; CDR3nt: TGTGCCAGCAGCCAAGGCGACAGGGGGCATTCTGAAAAACTGTTTTTT
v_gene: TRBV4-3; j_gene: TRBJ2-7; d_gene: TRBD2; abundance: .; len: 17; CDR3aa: CASSQGLAGGFAYEQYF; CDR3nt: TGCGCCAGCAGCCAAGGACTAGCGGGGGGGTTTGCCTACGAGCAGTACTTC
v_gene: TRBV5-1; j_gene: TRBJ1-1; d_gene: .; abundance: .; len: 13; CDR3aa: CASSRQRNTEAFF; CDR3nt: TGCGCCAGCAGCCGACAGAGGAACACTGAAGCTTTCTTT
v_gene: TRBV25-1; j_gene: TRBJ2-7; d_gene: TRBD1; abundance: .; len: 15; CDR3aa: CASSVYGTGPGEQYF; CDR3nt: TGTGCCAGCAGTGTATACGGGACAGGTCCTGGGGAGCAGTACTTC
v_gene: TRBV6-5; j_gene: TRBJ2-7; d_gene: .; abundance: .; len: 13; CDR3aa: CAISGTLSYEQYF; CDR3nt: TGTGCCATTTCCGGGACACTCTCCTACGAGCAGTACTTC
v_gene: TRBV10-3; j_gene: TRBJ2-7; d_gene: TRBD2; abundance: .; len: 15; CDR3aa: CAISAGAGNSYEQYF; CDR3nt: TGTGCCATCAGTGCAGGAGCGGGGAACTCCTACGAGCAGTACTTC
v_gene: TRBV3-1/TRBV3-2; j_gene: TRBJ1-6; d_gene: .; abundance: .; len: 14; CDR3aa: CASSHITDNSPLHF; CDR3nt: TGTGCCAGCAGCCATATCACGGACAATTCACCCCTCCACTTT
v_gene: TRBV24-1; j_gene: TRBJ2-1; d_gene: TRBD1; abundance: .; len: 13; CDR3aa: CATSDAGQGEQFF; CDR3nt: TGTGCCACCAGTGATGCGGGACAGGGGGAGCAGTTCTTC
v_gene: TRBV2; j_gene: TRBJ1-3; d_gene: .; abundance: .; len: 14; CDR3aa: CASSPPVSGNTIYF; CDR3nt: TGTGCCAGCAGTCCGCCGGTCTCTGGAAACACCATATATTTT
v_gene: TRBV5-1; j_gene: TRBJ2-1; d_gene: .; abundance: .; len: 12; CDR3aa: CASSLEATEQFF; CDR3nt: TGCGCCAGCAGCTTGGAAGCCACTGAGCAGTTCTTC
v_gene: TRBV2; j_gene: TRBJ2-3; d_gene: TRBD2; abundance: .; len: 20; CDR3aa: CAIVGPAALAGAPFTDTQYF; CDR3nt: TGTGCCATCGTAGGACCGGCGGCACTAGCGGGAGCCCCGTTCACAGATACGCAGTATTTT
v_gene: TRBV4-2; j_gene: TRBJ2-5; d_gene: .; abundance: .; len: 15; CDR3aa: CASSQERAHQETQYF; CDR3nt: TGTGCCAGCAGCCAAGAGAGGGCACATCAAGAGACCCAGTACTTC
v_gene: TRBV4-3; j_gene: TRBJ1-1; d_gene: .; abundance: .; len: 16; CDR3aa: CASSQDRVWVGVEAFF; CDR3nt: TGCGCCAGCAGCCAAGATCGGGTATGGGTTGGAGTTGAAGCTTTCTTT
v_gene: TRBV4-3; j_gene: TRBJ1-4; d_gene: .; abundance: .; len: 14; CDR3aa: CASSHRAFNEKLFF; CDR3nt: TGCGCCAGCAGCCACAGGGCGTTTAATGAAAAACTGTTTTTT
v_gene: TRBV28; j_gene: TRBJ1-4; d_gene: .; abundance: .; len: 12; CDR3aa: CASSRANEKLFF; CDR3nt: TGTGCCAGCAGTCGAGCCAATGAAAAACTGTTTTTT
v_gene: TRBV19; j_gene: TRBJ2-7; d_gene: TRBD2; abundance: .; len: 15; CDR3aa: CASSIGGTRTYEQYF; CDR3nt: TGTGCCAGTAGTATAGGAGGGACTAGGACCTACGAGCAGTACTTC
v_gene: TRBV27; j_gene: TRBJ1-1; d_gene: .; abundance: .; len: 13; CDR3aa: CASRTGMGTEAFF; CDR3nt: TGTGCCAGCAGAACAGGCATGGGCACTGAAGCTTTCTTT
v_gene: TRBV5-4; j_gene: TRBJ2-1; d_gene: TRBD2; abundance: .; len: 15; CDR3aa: CASSPRTRKNNEQFF; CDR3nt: TGTGCCAGCAGCCCGAGGACTAGAAAGAACAATGAGCAGTTCTTC
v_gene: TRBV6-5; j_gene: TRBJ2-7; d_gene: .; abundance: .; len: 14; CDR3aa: CASSYSQGFYEQYF; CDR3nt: TGTGCCAGCAGTTATTCCCAGGGTTTCTACGAGCAGTACTTC
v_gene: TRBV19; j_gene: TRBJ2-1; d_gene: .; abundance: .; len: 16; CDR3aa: CASSIRRDLQTNEQFF; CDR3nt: TGTGCCAGTAGTATACGGAGGGACCTCCAAACCAATGAGCAGTTCTTC
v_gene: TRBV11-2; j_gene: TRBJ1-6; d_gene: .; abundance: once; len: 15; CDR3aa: CASLRGLSYNSPLHF; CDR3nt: TGTGCCAGCCTGAGGGGTCTGAGCTATAATTCACCCCTCCACTTT
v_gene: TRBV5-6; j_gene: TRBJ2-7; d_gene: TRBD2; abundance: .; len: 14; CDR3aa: CASRNRAGGQEQYF; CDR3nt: TGTGCCAGCAGAAATAGGGCGGGAGGACAGGAGCAGTACTTC
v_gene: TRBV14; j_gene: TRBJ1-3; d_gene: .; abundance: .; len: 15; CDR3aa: CASSQDYGTGNTIYF; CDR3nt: TGTGCCAGCAGCCAAGATTACGGGACTGGAAACACCATATATTTT
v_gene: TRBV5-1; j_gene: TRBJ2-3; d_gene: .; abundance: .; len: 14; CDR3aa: CASSSYSGADTQYF; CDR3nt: TGCGCCAGCAGCTCCTACTCAGGGGCGGATACGCAGTATTTT
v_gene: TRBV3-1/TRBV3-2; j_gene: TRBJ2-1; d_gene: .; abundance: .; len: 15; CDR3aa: CASSQERSNYNEQFF; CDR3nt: TGTGCCAGCAGCCAAGAACGCTCCAACTACAATGAGCAGTTCTTC